This is a list of T cell receptor beta chains from one sample in a study of read filtering for tumor transcriptome and immune sequencing. TCRdb re-called the reads through MiXCR, storing one row per CDR3 protein. The data show about 130,000 distinct CDR3 sequences, about 12% seen once. What was sequenced was a population of CD138-negative cells sorted from bone marrow. These receptors were collected from a donor at least 40 years old with multiple myeloma. Each CDR3 is given with its conserved first and last residue. Each record gives: J gene, V gene, D gene, clone size, CDR3 DNA, CDR3 protein. A D gene is named only where the DNA matches it firmly. The size entry is marked missing in some rows and otherwise reads once, few, many or a size class.

>TRBJ2-5|TRBV7-2|.|many
TGTGCCAGCAGCCCCCGCAGGGGTGGGGAGACCCAGTACTTC
CASSPRRGGETQYF
>TRBJ2-1|TRBV9|.|many
TGTGCCAGCAGCGTCAGGGACAATGAGCAGTTCTTC
CASSVRDNEQFF
>TRBJ2-4|TRBV30|TRBD2|many
TGTGCCTGGAGTCAGAAACCGGGACTAGCGGGGCGAGGCGGGGAAGCCAAAAACATTCAGTACTTC
CAWSQKPGLAGRGGEAKNIQYF
>TRBJ2-6|TRBV5-1|.|many
TGCGCCAGCAGCTTGGTATTCTCTGGGGCCAACGTCCTGACTTTC
CASSLVFSGANVLTF
>TRBJ1-6|TRBV20-1|TRBD1|many
TGCAGTGCTCGGACAGGTGGCAATTCACCCCTCCACTTT
CSARTGGNSPLHF
>TRBJ2-1|TRBV7-9|.|.
TGTGCCAGCAGCCTAACGGGACTCCACTACAATGAGCAGTTCTTC
CASSLTGLHYNEQFF
>TRBJ1-5|TRBV18|.|.
TGTGCCAGCTCACCACCTCCGGGGGCTAATCAGCCCCAGCATTTT
CASSPPPGANQPQHF
>TRBJ2-5|TRBV11-2|.|.
TGTGCCAGCAGCTTATCTTCGTGGCAAGAGACCCAGTACTTC
CASSLSSWQETQYF
>TRBJ2-1|TRBV5-1|.|few
TGCGCCAGCAGCTTAATGAATTTAGAGGACAATGAGCAGTTCTTC
CASSLMNLEDNEQFF
>TRBJ1-2|TRBV5-1|.|.
TGCGCCAGCAGCTTCTGGGGGACAAGCGGCTACACCTTC
CASSFWGTSGYTF
>TRBJ2-7|TRBV20-1|TRBD1|many
TGCAGTGCTAGTGCCGGGACAGGGTCCTTCTACGAGCAGTACTTC
CSASAGTGSFYEQYF
>TRBJ2-7|TRBV7-9|.|many
TGTGCCAGCAGCTTAGCGGGGATCTACGAGCAGTACTTC
CASSLAGIYEQYF
>TRBJ2-5|TRBV19|.|many
TGTGCCAGTAACGATCGCCAAGAGACCCAGTACTTC
CASNDRQETQYF
>TRBJ2-1|TRBV6-4|.|few
TGTGCCAGCAGCACGGGACAGCCGGGGGTAGATGAGCAGTTCTTC
CASSTGQPGVDEQFF
>TRBJ2-3|TRBV7-2|.|many
TGTGCCAGCAGCTTCTCGGGAAGCCTCGGCCAGTATTTT
CASSFSGSLGQYF
>TRBJ1-5|TRBV19|.|many
TGTGCCAGTAGTATAACAGGCCGATTCAATCAGCCCCAGCATTTT
CASSITGRFNQPQHF
>TRBJ2-1|TRBV13|TRBD1|.
TGTGCCAGCAGCTTAGGGGCCGGGACAGGGGGTAGAAGAAATGAGCAGTTCTTC
CASSLGAGTGGRRNEQFF
>TRBJ1-5|TRBV2|.|many
TGTGCCAGCAGGCAGGGACATGGGAATCAGCCCCAGCATTTT
CASRQGHGNQPQHF
>TRBJ2-5|TRBV20-1|.|.
TGCAGTGCTAGTTTGGCGGGCCTGCAAGAGACCCAGTACTTC
CSASLAGLQETQYF
>TRBJ2-5|TRBV12-3/TRBV12-4|TRBD1|.
TGTGCCAGCAGTCTACGACAGGGTCAAGAGACCCAGTACTTC
CASSLRQGQETQYF
>TRBJ2-1|TRBV5-1|TRBD2|.
TGCGCCAGCAGACGGACTAGCGGGAGTTTCAATGGGCAGTTCTTC
CASRRTSGSFNGQFF
>TRBJ2-1|TRBV19|.|many
TGTGCCAGTAGCCTGACCGGGACTCCCGTTAGGTTCTTC
CASSLTGTPVRFF
>TRBJ1-5|TRBV5-4|TRBD1|many
TGTGCCAGCAGCTTCGGGACAGGGAATCAGCCCCAGCATTTT
CASSFGTGNQPQHF
>TRBJ2-7|TRBV5-5|.|many
TGTGCCAGCAGCGTACCTGGGGGCGGGGTCTCCTACGAGCAGTACTTC
CASSVPGGGVSYEQYF
>TRBJ2-7|TRBV4-3|TRBD1|many
TGCGCCAGCAGCCACTCATGGACAGGGGAGTCCTACGAGCAGTACTTC
CASSHSWTGESYEQYF
>TRBJ2-5|TRBV10-2|.|many
TGCGCCAGCAGCGACGACAGAGGGTCCAAGACCCAGTACTTC
CASSDDRGSKTQYF
>TRBJ2-2|TRBV29-1|TRBD1|many
TGCAGCGTTGAAGATCGGTTACAGGGGGCAGGAACCGGGGAGCTGTTTTTT
CSVEDRLQGAGTGELFF
>TRBJ1-5|TRBV20-1|TRBD1|many
TGCAGTGCTACGGGACAGAAAGACAATCAGCCCCAGCATTTT
CSATGQKDNQPQHF
>TRBJ1-5|TRBV7-9|.|many
TGTGCCAGCAGCCGAGGAGGGAACGATCAGCCCCAGCATTTT
CASSRGGNDQPQHF
>TRBJ2-1|TRBV12-5|TRBD1|many
TGTGCTAGTGGTTTGGGTACAGGGGGCGACGACAATGAGCAGTTCTTC
CASGLGTGGDDNEQFF
>TRBJ1-5|TRBV12-3/TRBV12-4|TRBD1|many
TGTGCCAGCAGCAGGGAGAGGGGGCGGCAGCCCCAGCATTTT
CASSRERGRQPQHF
>TRBJ2-7|TRBV11-2|.|.
TGTGCCAGCAGCTCAAGAAGCATACTGGCCTACGAGCAGTACTTC
CASSSRSILAYEQYF
>TRBJ2-1|TRBV27|TRBD2|many
TGTGCCAGCAGTGGGACTAGCCCCTACAATGAGCAGTTCTTC
CASSGTSPYNEQFF
>TRBJ2-3|TRBV7-2|TRBD2|many
TGTGCCAGCAGCTTAGGGGCTAGCGGGAGCTCGGATACGCAGTATTTT
CASSLGASGSSDTQYF
>TRBJ2-4|TRBV14|TRBD2|.
TGTGCCAGCAGCCAAGACTCGCGCCGCGGGAGAAACATTCAGTACTTC
CASSQDSRRGRNIQYF
>TRBJ2-3|TRBV12-3/TRBV12-4|.|many
TGTGCCAGCAGTTTCACTAGCACCCCACCCACAGATACGCAGTATTTT
CASSFTSTPPTDTQYF
>TRBJ2-7|TRBV2|TRBD1|many
TGTGCCAGCAGGGAAGGGACAGGGGCGACCTACGAGCAGTACTTC
CASREGTGATYEQYF
>TRBJ2-3|TRBV4-3|.|many
TGCGCCAGCAGCCAAGTGTCCCTCACAGATACGCAGTATTTT
CASSQVSLTDTQYF
>TRBJ2-7|TRBV24-1|.|few
TGTGCCACCAGTGATTGGAGGGGGTACGAGCAGTACTTC
CATSDWRGYEQYF
>TRBJ1-2|TRBV2|.|few
TGTGCCAGCAGTGCGGACGGTTATGGCTACACCTTC
CASSADGYGYTF
>TRBJ2-1|TRBV6-5|TRBD2|many
TGTGCCAGCAGTCGTTACAGACTAGCGGGAACCTACAATGAGCAGTTCTTC
CASSRYRLAGTYNEQFF
>TRBJ2-5|TRBV5-1|TRBD2|many
TGCGCCAGCAGCTTGAGGACTAGCAGTGGCGAGACCCAGTACTTC
CASSLRTSSGETQYF
>TRBJ2-1|TRBV19|TRBD2|.
TGTGCCAGTAGTATACGGACTAGCGGGAGTGCGGATGAGCAGTTCTTC
CASSIRTSGSADEQFF
>TRBJ2-1|TRBV4-1|.|many
TGCGCCAGCGGATCCCTTGCTGCGAGCTCCTACAATGAGCAGTTCTTC
CASGSLAASSYNEQFF
>TRBJ1-1|TRBV12-3/TRBV12-4|.|many
TGTGCCAGCAGTTTCAGGGGTTCAAACACTGAAGCTTTCTTT
CASSFRGSNTEAFF
>TRBJ2-2|TRBV7-9|.|many
TGTGCCAGCAGCTCTACCCGAACTCGGGCCTTGAACACCGGGGAGCTGTTTTTT
CASSSTRTRALNTGELFF
>TRBJ2-1|TRBV18|.|many
TGTGCCAGCTCACCCTCTTGGGGTGTGGGGCGAGATGAGCAGTTCTTC
CASSPSWGVGRDEQFF
>TRBJ2-7|TRBV7-9|TRBD1|many
TGTGCCAGCAGCTCGACAGGGGTGTCCTACGAGCAGTACTTC
CASSSTGVSYEQYF
>TRBJ2-3|TRBV29-1|.|many
TGCAGCGCAGAGAAGGGAAGGGGCACAGATACGCAGTATTTT
CSAEKGRGTDTQYF
>TRBJ2-7|TRBV9|.|few
TGTGCCAGCAGCCCAGACATCGCCGGGACGTTATACGAGCAGTACTTC
CASSPDIAGTLYEQYF
>TRBJ1-1|TRBV20-1|TRBD1|many
TGCAGTGCCACGACAGGGGGCATGAACACTGAAGCTTTCTTT
CSATTGGMNTEAFF